The following is a T cell receptor (beta chain) sequence with its context. The target of this receptor is not known. No quality values exist for individual bases; no much larger clone is one base distant. In the germline V gene (reference sequence), CDR1 corresponds to SGHAT and CDR2 to FQDESV. Deletion took 1 base off V and 5 bases off J, with a span of 2 bases between the germline ends. The cysteine opens and the phenylalanine closes a CDR3 of 11 amino acids. Only the CDR3 part of the read is kept: 33 bases, read in frame from the first base. The data originate from a study of long-term antiretroviral therapy in people with HIV (dated by TCRdb to between 2021 and 2022). Some background on the complete study: The earliest samples were collected about a decade before the 2015 WHO recommendation for immediate ART, when ART was typically delayed until CD4 counts fell. About 35% of the 30 participants with HIV were female. A retrospective serial study tested whether ART initiation and durable HIV suppression were associated with changes in peripheral blood TRB repertoire composition and diversity. A total of around 190 cryopreserved PBMC samples came from approximately 30 adults with confirmed HIV infection and were collected serially over a mean of roughly six years (range 1-12). Test extractions of a monoclonal T-cell line alongside a few dozen polyclonal samples showed no cross-contamination during QIAcube processing. Results the study describes overall, beyond this receptor: HIV repertoires had narrower CDR3 length ranges than controls, and the network structure suggested an antigen-experienced repertoire that shifted only slightly toward naive after ART. Because PBMC availability was limited, only the TCR beta chain was sequenced, with no alpha chain pairing. No data were available on ART adherence, viral resistance or therapy changes, limiting inferences about post-ART repertoire changes. The repertoire was dominated across all time points by expanded TRB clones identified before ART initiation, although this dominance was seen to fluctuate and to decrease in many PLHIV after ART. Unsorted PBMC were profiled instead of sorted CD4+ and CD8+ T cells because pre-ART samples had limited cell numbers. ART initiation was associated with a significant increase in TRB diversity, but diversity stayed significantly below transplant donor controls even after long-term ART. The samples span the years 2004 to 2017, and the ART regimens used may be less effective than current regimens.

Inclusion was restricted to participants for whom at least one PBMC sample before ART initiation and at least two post-ART samples were available. All participants with HIV were treated in the United States of America. Cryopreserved samples of 1-10 million PBMC were thawed and washed before DNA extraction. At the time of the earliest PBMC sample, participants with HIV were aged between about 20 and 54 years. PBMC samples were contributed by each participant from 1-4 timepoints before ART initiation and 2-8 timepoints after ART initiation, with a median of 7 samples. Serial HIV viral load, CD4+ T-cell count, ART history and demographic data were obtained for every participant. A Qiagen kit on a QIAcube was used to extract genomic DNA from unsorted PBMC, with samples processed in batches of 12. The immunoSEQ hsTCRB v3.0 assay was used at survey level resolution for TRB variable region sequencing. A depth of about 40,000-55,000 T-cell genomes per sample was targeted for TRB sequencing. An Illumina MiSeq with a v3 150-cycle kit was used to sequence the pooled TRB libraries. Per the source publication's procedure: Repertoire analysis ran in R within a reproducible Nextflow workflow covering QC, data transformation and analysis. Custom analyses were implemented in LymphoSeq2, an R package for AIRR-Seq data exploration. After excluding a handful of samples that yielded fewer than 5000 total TRB sequences, 150 to 200 HIV repertoires remained for analysis. Among the approximately 190 retained HIV repertoires, 59 were collected before ART initiation and around 130 after ART initiation. Each repertoire was downsampled to 5000 TRB nucleotide sequences, and summary statistics were averaged across 100 downsampling iterations. TRB sequences were retained for analysis only if CDR3 regions of at least seven amino acids were present. Diversity was measured with a Shannon entropy-derived clonality score and the Gini coefficient. Repertoire networks linked the top 5000 CDR3 amino acid sequences whenever two sequences differed by an edit distance of one. GLIPH2 predicted antigen specificity groups and MHC restriction for TRB CDR3 amino acid sequences. To flag known associations with CMV, EBV, HIV or tissue antigens, CDR3 amino acid sequences were compared against VDJdb and McPAS-TCR. Pre-ART, post-ART and control groups were compared with Wilcoxon signed-rank tests and Holm-Bonferroni correction. TCRdb took this table from immuneACCESS and kept in-frame rearrangements with V and J called. Such tables lack part of the clones; where checked against another copy, unresolved V genes explain under half of the gap, and the rest is unexplained. D and trimming were read from the DNA, whereas the V and J calls and clone size are those reported in that table. This sample lists approximately 20,000 clones; roughly 80% were detected once. The top ten clonotypes cover nearly 8% of the sample.

This sequence was found in a man aged 18-30 years with HIV. Here the sequenced sample was unsorted PBMCs, taken 0.9 years after starting antiretroviral therapy. The chain was built from TRBV11-1 and TRBJ2-5, with the D gene too uncertain to name. The nucleotide sequence is given as TGTGCCAGCAGCTTAGGGGAGACCCAGTACTTC. Translated, this is CASSLGETQYF. The variable domain in full, with residues beyond the CDR3 obtained from the reference TRBV11-1 and TRBJ2-5 genes, is EAEVAQSPRYKITEKSQAVAFWCDPISGHATLYWYRQILGQGPELLVQFQDESVVDDSQLPKDRFSAERLKGVDSTLKIQPAELGDSAMYLCASSLGETQYFGPGTRLLVL.